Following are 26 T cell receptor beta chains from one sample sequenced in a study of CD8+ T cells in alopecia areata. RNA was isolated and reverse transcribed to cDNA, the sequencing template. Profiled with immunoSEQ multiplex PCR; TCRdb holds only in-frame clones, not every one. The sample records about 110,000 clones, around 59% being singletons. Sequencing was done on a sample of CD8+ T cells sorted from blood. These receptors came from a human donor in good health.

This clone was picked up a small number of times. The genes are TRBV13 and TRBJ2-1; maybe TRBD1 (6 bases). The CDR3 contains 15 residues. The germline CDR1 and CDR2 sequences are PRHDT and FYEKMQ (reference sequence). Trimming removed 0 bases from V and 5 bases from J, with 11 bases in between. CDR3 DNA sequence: TGTGCCAGCAGCTTAGGCTTCGACAGGAACAATGAGCAGTTCTTC. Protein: CASSLGFDRNNEQFF.

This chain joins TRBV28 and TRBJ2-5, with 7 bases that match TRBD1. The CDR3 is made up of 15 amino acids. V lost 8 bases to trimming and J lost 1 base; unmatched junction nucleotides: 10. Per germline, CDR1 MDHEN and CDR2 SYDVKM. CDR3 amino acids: CASASYRDSQETQYF. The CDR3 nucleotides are TGTGCCAGCGCCTCTTACCGGGACAGCCAAGAGACCCAGTACTTC.

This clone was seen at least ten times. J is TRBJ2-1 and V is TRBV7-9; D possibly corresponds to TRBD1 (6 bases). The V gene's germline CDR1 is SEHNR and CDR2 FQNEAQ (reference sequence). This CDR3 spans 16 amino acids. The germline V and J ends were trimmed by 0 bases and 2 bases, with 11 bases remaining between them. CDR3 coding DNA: TGTGCCAGCAGCTTAGCGGGGGCTGGGGCCTACAATGAGCAGTTCTTC. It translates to CASSLAGAGAYNEQFF.

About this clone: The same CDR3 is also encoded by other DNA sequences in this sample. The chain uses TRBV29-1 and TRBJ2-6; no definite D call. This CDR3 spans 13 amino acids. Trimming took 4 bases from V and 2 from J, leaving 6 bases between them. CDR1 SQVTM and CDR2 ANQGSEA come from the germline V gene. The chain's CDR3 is CSVGGAGANVLTF. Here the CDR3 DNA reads TGCAGCGTTGGTGGGGCTGGGGCCAACGTCCTGACTTTC.

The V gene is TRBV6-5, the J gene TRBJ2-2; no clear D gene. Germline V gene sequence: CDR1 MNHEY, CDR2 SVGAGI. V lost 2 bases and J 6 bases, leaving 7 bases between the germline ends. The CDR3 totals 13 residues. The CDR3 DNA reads TGTGCCAGCAGTTACATGAGATCCGGGGAGCTGTTTTTT. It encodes CASSYMRSGELFF.

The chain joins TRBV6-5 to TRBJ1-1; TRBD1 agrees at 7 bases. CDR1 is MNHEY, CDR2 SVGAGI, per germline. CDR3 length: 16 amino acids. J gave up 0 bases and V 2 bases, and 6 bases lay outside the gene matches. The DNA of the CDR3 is TGTGCCAGCAGTTACGATGCAGGGGGGTTGAACACTGAAGCTTTCTTT. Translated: CASSYDAGGLNTEAFF.

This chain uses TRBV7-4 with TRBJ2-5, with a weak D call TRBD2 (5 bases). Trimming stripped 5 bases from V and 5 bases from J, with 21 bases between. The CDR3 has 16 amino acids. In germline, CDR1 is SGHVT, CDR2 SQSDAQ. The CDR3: CASSRRSSARMETQYF. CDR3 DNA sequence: TGTGCCAGCAGCCGCAGGAGTAGCGCTCGAATGGAGACCCAGTACTTC.

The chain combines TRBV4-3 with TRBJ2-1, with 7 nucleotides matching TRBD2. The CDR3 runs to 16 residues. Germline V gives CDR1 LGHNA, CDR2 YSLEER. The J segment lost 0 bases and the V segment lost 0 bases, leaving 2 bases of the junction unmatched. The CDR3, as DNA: TGCGCCAGCAGCCAAGACGGGGGGAGCTCCTACAATGAGCAGTTCTTC. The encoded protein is CASSQDGGSSYNEQFF.

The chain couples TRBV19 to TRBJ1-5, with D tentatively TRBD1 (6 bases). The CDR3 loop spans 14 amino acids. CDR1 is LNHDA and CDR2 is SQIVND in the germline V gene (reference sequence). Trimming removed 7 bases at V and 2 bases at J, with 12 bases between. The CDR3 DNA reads TGTGCCAGTACCACCGGGGGCGGCAATCAGCCCCAGCATTTT. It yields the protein CASTTGGGNQPQHF.

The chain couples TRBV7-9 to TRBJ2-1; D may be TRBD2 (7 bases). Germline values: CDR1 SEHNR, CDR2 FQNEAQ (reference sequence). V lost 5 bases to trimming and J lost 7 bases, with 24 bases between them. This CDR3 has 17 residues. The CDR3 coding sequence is TGTGCCAGCAGCCCCCGCAAAGAGGGGGGGCCCTGGAATGAGCAGTTCTTC. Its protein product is CASSPRKEGGPWNEQFF.

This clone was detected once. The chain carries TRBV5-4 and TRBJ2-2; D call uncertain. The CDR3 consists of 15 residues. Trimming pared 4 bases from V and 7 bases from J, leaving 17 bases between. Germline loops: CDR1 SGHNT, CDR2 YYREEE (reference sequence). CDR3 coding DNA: TGTGCCAGCAGCCATGGTTCGAGTCCCAACGGGGAGCTGTTTTTT. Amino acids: CASSHGSSPNGELFF.

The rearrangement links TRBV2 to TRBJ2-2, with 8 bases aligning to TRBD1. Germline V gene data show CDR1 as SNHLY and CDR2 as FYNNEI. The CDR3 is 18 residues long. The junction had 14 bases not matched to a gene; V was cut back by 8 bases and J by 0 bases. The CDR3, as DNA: TGTGCCAGCGCGGCCCCCGGACAGGGCGAAGCGAACACCGGGGAGCTGTTTTTT. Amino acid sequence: CASAAPGQGEANTGELFF. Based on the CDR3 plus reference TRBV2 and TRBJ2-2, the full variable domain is EPEVTQTPSHQVTQMGQEVILRCVPISNHLYFYWYRQILGQKVEFLVSFYNNEISEKSEIFDDQFSVERPDGSNFTLKIRSTKLEDSAMYFCASAAPGQGEANTGELFFGEGSRLTVL.

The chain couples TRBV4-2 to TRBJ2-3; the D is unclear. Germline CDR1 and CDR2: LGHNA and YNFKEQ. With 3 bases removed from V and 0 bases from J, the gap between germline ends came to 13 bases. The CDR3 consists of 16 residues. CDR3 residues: CASSQPRITSTDTQYF. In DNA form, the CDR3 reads TGTGCCAGCAGCCAGCCCCGGATAACTAGCACAGATACGCAGTATTTT.

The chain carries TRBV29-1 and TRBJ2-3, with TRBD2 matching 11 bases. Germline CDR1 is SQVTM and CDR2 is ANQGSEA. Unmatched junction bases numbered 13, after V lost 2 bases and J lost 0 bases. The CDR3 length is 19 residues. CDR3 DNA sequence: TGCAGCGTTGAATTCGCGACTAGCGGGGAGCCTACTAGCACAGATACGCAGTATTTT. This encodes CSVEFATSGEPTSTDTQYF.

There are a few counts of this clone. CDR3 loop: CASSETENTEAFF. DNA for the CDR3: TGCGCCAGCAGTGAAACGGAGAACACTGAAGCTTTCTTT. The V call is TRBV10-2, the J call TRBJ1-1; D remains ambiguous. V lost 3 bases and J 1 base, leaving 6 bases between the germline ends. The CDR3 spans 13 residues. CDR1 WSHSY and CDR2 SAAADI come from the germline V gene.

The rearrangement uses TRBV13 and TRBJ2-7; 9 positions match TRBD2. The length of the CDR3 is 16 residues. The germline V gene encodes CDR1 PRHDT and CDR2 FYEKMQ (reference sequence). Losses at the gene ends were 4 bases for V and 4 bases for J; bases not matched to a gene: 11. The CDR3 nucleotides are TGTGCCAGCAGCTCCTCCCCGCTAGCGGGATATTACGAGCAGTACTTC. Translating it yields CASSSSPLAGYYEQYF.

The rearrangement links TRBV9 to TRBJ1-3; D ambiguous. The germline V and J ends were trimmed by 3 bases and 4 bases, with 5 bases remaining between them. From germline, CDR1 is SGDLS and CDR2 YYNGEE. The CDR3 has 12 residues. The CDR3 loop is CASSEPGNTIYF. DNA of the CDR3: TGTGCCAGCAGCGAACCGGGAAACACCATATATTTT.

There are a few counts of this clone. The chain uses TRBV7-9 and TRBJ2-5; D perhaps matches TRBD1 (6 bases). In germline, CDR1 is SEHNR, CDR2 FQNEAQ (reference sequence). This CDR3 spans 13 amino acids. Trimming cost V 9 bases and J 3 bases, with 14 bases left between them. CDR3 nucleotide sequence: TGTGCCAGAAAGGGGGTTGTAGAAGAGACCCAGTACTTC. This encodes CARKGVVEETQYF.

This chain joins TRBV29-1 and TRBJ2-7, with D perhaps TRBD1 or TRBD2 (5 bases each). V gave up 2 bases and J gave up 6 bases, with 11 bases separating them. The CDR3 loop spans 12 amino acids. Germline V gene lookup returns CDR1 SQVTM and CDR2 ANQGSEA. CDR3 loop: CSVESEGSEQYF. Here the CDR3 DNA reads TGCAGCGTTGAAAGTGAGGGGAGCGAGCAGTACTTC.

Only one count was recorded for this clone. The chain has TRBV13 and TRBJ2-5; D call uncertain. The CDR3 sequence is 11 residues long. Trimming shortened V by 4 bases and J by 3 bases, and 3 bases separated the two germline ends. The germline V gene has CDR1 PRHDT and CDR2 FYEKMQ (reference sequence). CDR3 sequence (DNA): TGTGCCAGCAGCTACAAAGAGACCCAGTACTTC. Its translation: CASSYKETQYF.

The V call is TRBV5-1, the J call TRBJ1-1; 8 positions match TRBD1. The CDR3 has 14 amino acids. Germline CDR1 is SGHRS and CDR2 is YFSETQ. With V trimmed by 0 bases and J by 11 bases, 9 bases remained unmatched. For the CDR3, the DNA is TGCGCCAGCAGCTTGGTGCCTGACAGGGGATCGGCTTTCTTT. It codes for CASSLVPDRGSAFF.

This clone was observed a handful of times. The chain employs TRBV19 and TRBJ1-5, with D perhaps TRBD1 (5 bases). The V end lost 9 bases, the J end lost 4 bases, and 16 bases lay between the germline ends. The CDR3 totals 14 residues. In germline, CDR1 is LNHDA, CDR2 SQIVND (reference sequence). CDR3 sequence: CASGQGGWNQPQHF. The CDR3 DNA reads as TGTGCCAGCGGCCAGGGTGGGTGGAATCAGCCCCAGCATTTT.

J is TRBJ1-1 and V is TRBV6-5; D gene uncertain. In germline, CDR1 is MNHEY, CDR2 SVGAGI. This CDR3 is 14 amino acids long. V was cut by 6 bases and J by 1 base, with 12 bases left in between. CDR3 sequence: CASSPPGWNTEAFF. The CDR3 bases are TGTGCCAGCAGCCCCCCCGGGTGGAACACTGAAGCTTTCTTT.

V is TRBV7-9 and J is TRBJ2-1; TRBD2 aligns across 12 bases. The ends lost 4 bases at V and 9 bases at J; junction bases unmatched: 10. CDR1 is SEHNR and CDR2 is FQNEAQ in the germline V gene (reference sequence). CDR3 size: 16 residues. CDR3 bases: TGTGCCAGCAGCTGGGAGCTAGCGGGGGGGCCCGGTGAGCAGTTCTTC. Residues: CASSWELAGGPGEQFF.

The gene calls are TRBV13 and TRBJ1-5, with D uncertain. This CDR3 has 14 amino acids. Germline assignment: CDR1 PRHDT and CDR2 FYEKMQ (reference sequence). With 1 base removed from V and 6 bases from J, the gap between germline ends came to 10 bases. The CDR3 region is CASSLAGNFQPQHF. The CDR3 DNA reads TGTGCCAGCAGCTTAGCTGGGAATTTTCAGCCCCAGCATTTT.

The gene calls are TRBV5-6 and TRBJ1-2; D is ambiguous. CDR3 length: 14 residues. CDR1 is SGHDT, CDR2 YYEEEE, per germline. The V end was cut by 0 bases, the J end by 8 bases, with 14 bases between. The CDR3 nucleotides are TGTGCCAGCAGCTTGGGCGACGGGTTTGGAGGCTACACCTTC. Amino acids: CASSLGDGFGGYTF.